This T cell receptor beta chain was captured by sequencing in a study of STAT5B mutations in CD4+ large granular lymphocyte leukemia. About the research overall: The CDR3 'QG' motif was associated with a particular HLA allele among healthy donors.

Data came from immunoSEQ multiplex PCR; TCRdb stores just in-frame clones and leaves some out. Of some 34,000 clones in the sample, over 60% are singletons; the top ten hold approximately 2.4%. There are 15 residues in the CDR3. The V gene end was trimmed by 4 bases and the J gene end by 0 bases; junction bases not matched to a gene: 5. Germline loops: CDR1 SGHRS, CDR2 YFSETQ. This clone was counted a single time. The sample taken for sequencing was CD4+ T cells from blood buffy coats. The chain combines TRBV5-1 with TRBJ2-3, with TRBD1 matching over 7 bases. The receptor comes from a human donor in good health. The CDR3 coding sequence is TGCGCCAGCAGCCGACAGGGTACTAGCACAGATACGCAGTATTTT. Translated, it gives CASSRQGTSTDTQYF.